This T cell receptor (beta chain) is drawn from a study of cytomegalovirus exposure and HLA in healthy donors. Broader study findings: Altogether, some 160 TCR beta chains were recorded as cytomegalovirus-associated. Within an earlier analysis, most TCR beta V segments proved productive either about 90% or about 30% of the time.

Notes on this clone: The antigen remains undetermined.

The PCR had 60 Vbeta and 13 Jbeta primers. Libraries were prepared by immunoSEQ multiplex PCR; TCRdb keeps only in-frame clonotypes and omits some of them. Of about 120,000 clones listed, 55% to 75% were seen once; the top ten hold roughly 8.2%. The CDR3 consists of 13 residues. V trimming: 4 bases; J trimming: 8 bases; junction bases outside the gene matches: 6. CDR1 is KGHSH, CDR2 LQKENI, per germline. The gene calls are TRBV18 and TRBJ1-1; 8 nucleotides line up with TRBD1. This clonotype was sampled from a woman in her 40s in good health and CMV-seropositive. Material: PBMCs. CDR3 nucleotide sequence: TGTGCCAGCTCACTACAGGGGGTCGGGGAAGCTTTCTTT. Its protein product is CASSLQGVGEAFF.